The 15 T cell receptor beta chains below all came from one sample that was sequenced in a study of T cells expressing NK-cell markers. TCRdb re-called the 5' RACE reads; one entry per CDR3 protein, DNA not given. The data include 250,000 or so distinct CDR3 sequences; the top ten clones carry around 3.9%. Material for sequencing was blood T cells: a sorted CD56 or NKG2C T cell subset, CD4+ or CD8+ T cells, or bulk PBMC T cells (not recorded which). These receptors were taken from a woman aged 18 to 75 in good health.

The V gene is TRBV7-9, the J gene TRBJ1-6; with no DNA, the TCRdb D assignment of TRBD1 cannot be verified. The CDR3 has 17 residues. Germline V gene data show CDR1 as SEHNR and CDR2 as FQNEAQ (reference sequence). The CDR3 here is CASSRDLAMPYNSPLHF.

The chain employs TRBV20-1 and TRBJ2-7; the D gene TCRdb calls, TRBD2, cannot be checked with no DNA. The CDR3 is 14 residues long. Germline-derived CDR1 and CDR2 are DFQATT and SNEGSKA (reference sequence). The CDR3 here is CSARDRTLLYEQYF.

V is TRBV5-1 and J is TRBJ2-5; with no DNA, the TCRdb D assignment of TRBD2 cannot be verified. CDR1 is SGHRS and CDR2 is YFSETQ in the germline V gene. The CDR3 totals 18 residues. CDR3 protein: CASSWGLAGGPYQETQYF.

The V gene is TRBV4-3, the J gene TRBJ1-2. Germline V gene sequence: CDR1 LGHNA, CDR2 YSLEER. The CDR3 totals 15 residues. This chain's CDR3 is CASSQDQDGGYGYTF.

The chain recombines TRBV29-1 with TRBJ2-1; lacking DNA, the TRBD1 call made by TCRdb goes unchecked. The germline gives CDR1 SQVTM, CDR2 ANQGSEA. CDR3 length: 14 residues. The CDR3 here is CSVEILRARGEQFF.

The rearrangement links TRBV2 to TRBJ2-4; TCRdb gives TRBD1 as the D gene, but with no DNA this cannot be confirmed. The germline gives CDR1 SNHLY, CDR2 FYNNEI. The CDR3 spans 13 residues. Here the CDR3 reads CATATDSKNIQYF.

This sequence joins TRBV4-3 and TRBJ1-2; TCRdb picks TRBD1, but there is no DNA to check that call. The CDR3 runs to 16 residues. From germline, CDR1 is LGHNA and CDR2 YSLEER. The CDR3 region is CASSQVSRGTGYGYTF.

V and J are TRBV28 and TRBJ2-3. Per the germline V gene, CDR1 is MDHEN and CDR2 is SYDVKM. CDR3 length: 13 amino acids. This CDR3 reads CASSAPSSDTQYF.

The V gene is TRBV20-1, the J gene TRBJ2-2; TCRdb selects TRBD1, and the lack of DNA leaves this call unchecked. The CDR3 totals 13 residues. Germline CDR1 is DFQATT and CDR2 is SNEGSKA (reference sequence). This chain's CDR3 is CSALPGGAGELFF.

This chain connects TRBV28 to TRBJ2-1; TCRdb calls TRBD2, which cannot be checked without DNA. The CDR3 extends over 14 amino acids. Germline V lookup: CDR1 MDHEN, CDR2 SYDVKM. CDR3 sequence: CASSSSGRAFEQFF.

J is TRBJ1-2 and V is TRBV15. This CDR3 spans 12 amino acids. Germline CDR1 reads LNHNV; CDR2 reads YYDKDF (reference sequence). CDR3 region: CATMGVNYGYTF.

V gene TRBV5-4 combines with J gene TRBJ2-5; TCRdb picks TRBD1, but there is no DNA to check that call. CDR3 size: 15 residues. Looked up from germline, CDR1 is SGHNT and CDR2 is YYREEE (reference sequence). CDR3 sequence reads: CASSSKQELQETQYF.

V gene TRBV24-1 combines with J gene TRBJ2-3; lacking DNA, the TRBD2 call made by TCRdb goes unchecked. The CDR3 has 16 residues. Germline V gene data show CDR1 as KGHDR and CDR2 as SFDVKD. CDR3 region: CATSDPKRGSTDTQYF.

The rearrangement links TRBV7-6 to TRBJ2-1; TCRdb picks TRBD2, but there is no DNA to check that call. The CDR3 sequence is 14 residues long. The V gene's germline CDR1 is SGHVS and CDR2 FNYEAQ. This CDR3 is CASSLGTIYNEQFF.

V gene TRBV5-1 combines with J gene TRBJ2-1; no DNA is available, so the TRBD2 call from TCRdb remains unchecked. The CDR3 totals 18 residues. The germline CDR1 and CDR2 sequences are SGHRS and YFSETQ. The chain's CDR3 is CASSPIPTGTSGRNEQFF.